The 20 T cell receptor beta chains below all came from one sample that was sequenced in a study of blood T cell repertoires in COVID-19. This table comes from immunoSEQ multiplex PCR, and its TCRdb copy is limited to in-frame clones, with some not included. The data show more than 85,000 clones, with roughly 87% seen just once and 4.1% held by the top ten. Source material: peripheral blood. All receptors come from a man between 45 and 60 years old with acute or convalescent COVID-19.

The rearrangement links TRBV18 to TRBJ1-1; tentatively, D is TRBD1 (6 bases). Germline values: CDR1 KGHSH, CDR2 LQKENI. The V and J ends lost 3 bases and 7 bases respectively, with 21 bases between them. The CDR3 runs to 16 residues. This CDR3 reads CASSPDRTYQGGEAFF. The CDR3 DNA reads as TGTGCCAGCTCACCCGACAGGACTTACCAGGGTGGTGAAGCTTTCTTT.

This clone was found once. The genes are TRBV21-1 and TRBJ2-2; TRBD1 is the table's D call, not checked against the DNA. TRBV21-1 is listed as a pseudogene. CDR3 length: 19 residues. The CDR3: CASSKGFRDRGRLWRELFF. The CDR3 DNA reads as TGTGCCAGCAGCAAAGGGTTCCGGGACAGGGGGCGACTTTGGCGGGAGCTGTTTTTT.

The chain employs TRBV27 and TRBJ2-1, with 11 nucleotides matching TRBD2. V lost 3 bases to trimming and J lost 6 bases; unmatched junction nucleotides: 7. The germline V gene has CDR1 MNHEY and CDR2 SMNVEV (reference sequence). The CDR3 covers 16 residues. The CDR3 reads CASSLIRTSGSNEQFF. The CDR3 DNA sequence: TGTGCCAGCAGTTTGATCCGGACTAGCGGGTCCAATGAGCAGTTCTTC.

V usage is TRBV11-2 and J usage is TRBJ2-1, with D maybe TRBD1 (5 bases). This CDR3 is 15 amino acids long. Germline V CDR1 and CDR2: SGHAT, FQNNGV. Trimming took off 1 base at V and 6 bases at J, with 13 bases between the two ends. The CDR3 DNA reads TGTGCCAGCAGCTTAGCTGCAGGGCGGATCAATGAGCAGTTCTTC. Protein: CASSLAAGRINEQFF.

The J gene is TRBJ2-7, the V gene TRBV7-6, with no clear D. V gave up 4 bases and J gave up 3 bases, with 16 bases separating them. The germline V gene has CDR1 SGHVS and CDR2 FNYEAQ. The CDR3 spans 15 residues. In DNA, the CDR3 is TGTGCCAGCAGCTCGGAGACTTACCCGCGCTACGAGCAGTACTTC. Protein: CASSSETYPRYEQYF.

The CDR3 nucleotides read TGTGCCAGCAGTGAAGGACAGGGGGGAGATACGCAGTATTTT. Amino acid sequence: CASSEGQGGDTQYF. V is TRBV2 and J is TRBJ2-3, with 9 bases matching TRBD1. CDR3 length: 14 residues. Germline V gene data show CDR1 as SNHLY and CDR2 as FYNNEI. J was trimmed by 5 bases and V by 1 base; bases with no gene match: 1. The full variable domain, in which reference TRBV2 and TRBJ2-3 provide the parts outside the CDR3, is EPEVTQTPSHQVTQMGQEVILRCVPISNHLYFYWYRQILGQKVEFLVSFYNNEISEKSEIFDDQFSVERPDGSNFTLKIRSTKLEDSAMYFCASSEGQGGDTQYFGPGTRLTVL.

The chain joins TRBV5-1 to TRBJ2-7, with 7 bases lining up with TRBD1. Germline trimming cut 1 base from V and 2 bases from J; bases unmatched to any gene: 3. CDR3 length: 14 residues. Per the germline V gene, CDR1 is SGHRS and CDR2 is YFSETQ. The CDR3 loop is CASSLIGGTYEQYF. For the CDR3, the DNA is TGCGCCAGCAGCTTGATAGGGGGCACCTACGAGCAGTACTTC. The variable domain in full, completed from reference TRBV5-1 and TRBJ2-7, reads KAGVTQTPRYLIKTRGQQVTLSCSPISGHRSVSWYQQTPGQGLQFLFEYFSETQRNKGNFPGRFSGRQFSNSRSEMNVSTLELGDSALYLCASSLIGGTYEQYFGPGTRLTVT.

This clone was picked up one time. V is TRBV10-3 and J is TRBJ2-2, with D possibly matching TRBD2 (6 bases). The CDR3 extends over 15 amino acids. V lost 8 bases and J lost 1, with 14 bases in between. Germline CDR1 ENHRY, CDR2 SYGVKD. CDR3 DNA sequence: TGTGCCATCGGCCTGGGGCGGGAGAACACCGGGGAGCTGTTTTTT. Its translation is CAIGLGRENTGELFF.

This chain uses TRBV7-6 with TRBJ1-3; D possibly corresponds to TRBD1 (5 bases). V was shortened by 5 bases and J by 4 bases, with 24 bases between the two germline ends. This CDR3 has 18 residues. Per germline, CDR1 SGHVS and CDR2 FNYEAQ. CDR3 residues: CASSPRGSTGTWGNTIYF. As DNA, the CDR3 is TGTGCCAGCAGCCCCCGCGGAAGTACCGGGACTTGGGGAAACACCATATATTTT.

The J gene is TRBJ1-6, the V gene TRBV7-3; no clear D. The CDR3 extends over 15 amino acids. V was clipped by 5 bases and J by 1 base, with 9 bases between them. In germline, CDR1 is SGHTA, CDR2 FQGTGA. CDR3 coding DNA: TGTGCCAGCAGCAGATCAGGTTCCTATAATTCACCCCTCCACTTT. Amino acid sequence: CASSRSGSYNSPLHF.

The V call is TRBV4-1, the J call TRBJ2-5, with D possibly TRBD2 on 5 matching bases. The germline CDR1 and CDR2 sequences are MGHRA and YSYEKL. This CDR3 contains 14 residues. V was pared by 1 base and J by 4 bases, with 10 bases between. CDR3 sequence: CASSQGEGPETQYF. CDR3 nucleotide sequence: TGCGCCAGCAGCCAAGGAGAGGGTCCAGAGACCCAGTACTTC.

The gene calls are TRBV6-6 and TRBJ1-2; a weak D match, TRBD1 (6 bases). The CDR3 contains 13 residues. Looked up from germline, CDR1 is MNHNY and CDR2 is SVGAGI (reference sequence). V was clipped by 3 bases and J by 3 bases, with 8 bases between them. This CDR3 reads CASSYNRDYGYTF. CDR3 in DNA: TGTGCCAGCAGTTATAACAGGGACTATGGCTACACCTTC.

This clone was observed a single time. V usage is TRBV6-6 and J usage is TRBJ1-4, with TRBD1 matching 10 bases. J gave up 7 bases and V 6 bases, and 5 bases lay outside the gene matches. Germline V gene sequence: CDR1 MNHNY, CDR2 SVGAGI (reference sequence). This CDR3 spans 14 amino acids. Written as DNA, the CDR3 is TGTGCCAGCAGCCGGACAGGGGGAGTTGAAAAACTGTTTTTT. The encoded protein is CASSRTGGVEKLFF.

This chain connects TRBV30 to TRBJ1-1; 7 positions match TRBD1. The CDR3 runs 13 residues. V was pared by 3 bases and J by 5 bases, with 6 bases of the junction left unmatched. Germline-derived CDR1 and CDR2 are GTSNPN and SVGIG (reference sequence). CDR3 DNA: TGTGCCTGGAGGTTTACAGGGGCTACTGAAGCTTTCTTT. Its protein product is CAWRFTGATEAFF.

The table lists this clone with a count of one. This rearrangement joins TRBV19 to TRBJ2-2, with D perhaps TRBD1 (5 bases). Germline CDR1 and CDR2: LNHDA and SQIVND (reference sequence). CDR3 length equals 15 residues. Trimming removed 6 bases at V and 0 bases at J, with 11 bases between. CDR3 sequence: CASSVKDTNTGELFF. DNA of the CDR3: TGTGCCAGTAGCGTTAAGGACACGAACACCGGGGAGCTGTTTTTT.

The chain combines TRBV6-5 with TRBJ1-3; TRBD1 agrees at 7 bases. CDR1 is MNHEY, CDR2 SVGAGI, per germline. The J segment lost 2 bases and the V segment lost 6 bases, leaving 7 bases of the junction unmatched. The CDR3 sequence is 15 residues long. The CDR3 DNA follows: TGTGCCAGCAGGAACCTGACAGGGACTGGAAACACCATATATTTT. Its protein product is CASRNLTGTGNTIYF.

The V gene is TRBV27, the J gene TRBJ1-5, with D uncertain. Trimming shortened V by 5 bases and J by 2 bases, and 10 bases separated the two germline ends. This CDR3 is 14 amino acids long. Germline V lookup: CDR1 MNHEY, CDR2 SMNVEV (reference sequence). CDR3 amino acids: CASSLTAGNQPQHF. The CDR3 nucleotides are TGTGCCAGCAGTCTTACGGCGGGCAATCAGCCCCAGCATTTT.

This chain connects TRBV30 to TRBJ2-2; D might be TRBD1 (6 bases). The CDR3 extends over 14 amino acids. From germline, CDR1 is GTSNPN and CDR2 SVGIG (reference sequence). The V end lost 0 bases, the J end lost 4 bases, and 9 bases lay between the germline ends. CDR3 sequence reads: CAWSVIGGTGELFF. The CDR3 bases are TGTGCCTGGAGTGTCATAGGGGGCACCGGGGAGCTGTTTTTT. Variable domain in full (rest from reference TRBV30 and TRBJ2-2): SQTIHQWPATLVQPVGSPLSLECTVEGTSNPNLYWYRQAAGRGLQLLFYSVGIGQISSEVPQNLSASRPQDRQFILSSKKLLLSDSGFYLCAWSVIGGTGELFFGEGSRLTVL.

The V call is TRBV3-1 (or the pseudogene TRBV3-2), the J call TRBJ1-6; 9 nucleotides align to TRBD1. CDR1 LGHDT and CDR2 YNNKEL come from the germline V gene (reference sequence). The V segment lost 4 bases and the J segment 10 bases; nucleotides outside the gene matches: 5. CDR3 length equals 14 residues. DNA of the CDR3: TGTGCCAGCAGCCTGGGACAGGGTGAGTCACCCCTCCACTTT. Translation gives CASSLGQGESPLHF.

This sequence joins TRBV7-2 and TRBJ1-6; TRBD1 agrees at 7 bases. The V segment lost 3 bases and the J segment 10 bases; nucleotides outside the gene matches: 6. The CDR3 is made up of 14 amino acids. Germline V gene lookup returns CDR1 SGHTA and CDR2 FQGNSA. The DNA for the CDR3 is TGTGCCAGCAGCTTTACAGGGGCGCGATCACCCCTCCACTTT. Its translation: CASSFTGARSPLHF.